One and the same sample provided the 31 T cell receptor beta chains below, sequenced in a study of T cell clones after liver transplantation. The assay was immunoSEQ multiplex PCR, and TCRdb's table has in-frame clones only and misses some. The sample shows 85,000 to 130,000 clones, approximately 85% of them seen only once. The specimen was CD4+ T cells from blood, collected before liver transplant. These receptors were taken from a human donor who received a liver transplant.

The gene calls are TRBV5-1 and TRBJ2-3; D gene unclear. The CDR3 is made up of 16 amino acids. Germline-derived CDR1 and CDR2 are SGHRS and YFSETQ. The germline V and J ends were trimmed by 0 bases and 3 bases, with 14 bases remaining between them. CDR3 nucleotide sequence: TGCGCCAGCAGCTTGGCCCCGGCCAGGACGACAGATACGCAGTATTTT. This sequence encodes CASSLAPARTTDTQYF. Combining the CDR3 with reference TRBV5-1 and TRBJ2-3 gives the whole variable domain KAGVTQTPRYLIKTRGQQVTLSCSPISGHRSVSWYQQTPGQGLQFLFEYFSETQRNKGNFPGRFSGRQFSNSRSEMNVSTLELGDSALYLCASSLAPARTTDTQYFGPGTRLTVL.

V usage is TRBV28 and J usage is TRBJ1-1; D not resolved. CDR3 length: 12 amino acids. Germline assignment: CDR1 MDHEN and CDR2 SYDVKM. The germline V and J ends were trimmed by 6 bases and 0 bases, with 5 bases remaining between them. The CDR3: CASRMVNTEAFF. In DNA, the CDR3 is TGTGCCAGCAGGATGGTGAACACTGAAGCTTTCTTT.

This clone has only a few counts. The sample has other DNA sequences that encode this CDR3 too. The CDR3 DNA reads TGTGCCAGCAGCCCGGACAGGGGAGAGACCCAGTACTTC. Residues: CASSPDRGETQYF. The chain combines TRBV11-2 with TRBJ2-5, with 9 bases lining up with TRBD1. The germline V gene has CDR1 SGHAT and CDR2 FQNNGV. The CDR3 extends over 13 amino acids. After removal of 5 bases from V and 4 bases from J, the junction contained 2 bases not matched to a gene.

The chain uses TRBV6-1 and TRBJ2-3; tentatively, D is TRBD2 (7 bases). Per germline, CDR1 MNHNS and CDR2 SASEGT. V was pared by 10 bases and J by 3 bases, with 17 bases between. This CDR3 region has 14 residues. This CDR3 is CATGGGHRTDTQYF. The CDR3 nucleotides are TGTGCCACCGGCGGGGGCCACCGGACAGATACGCAGTATTTT.

This clone was seen only once. CDR3 amino acids: CASSFPGDRGNYEQYF. Written as DNA, the CDR3 is TGTGCCAGCAGCTTTCCAGGGGACAGGGGAAACTACGAGCAGTACTTC. The chain is built from TRBV5-4 and TRBJ2-7; 10 nucleotides agree with TRBD1. With V trimmed by 2 bases and J by 3 bases, 8 bases remained unmatched. Looked up from germline, CDR1 is SGHNT and CDR2 is YYREEE (reference sequence). This CDR3 has 16 residues.

The chain joins TRBV6-5 to TRBJ2-7, with a tentative D call TRBD1 (5 bases). This CDR3 region has 15 residues. The V end lost 3 bases, the J end lost 5 bases, and 17 bases lay between the germline ends. From germline, CDR1 is MNHEY and CDR2 SVGAGI. CDR3 DNA sequence: TGTGCCAGCAGTTATTTCCACAGGTCTACCCACGAGCAGTACTTC. This sequence encodes CASSYFHRSTHEQYF.

The chain uses TRBV5-4 and TRBJ2-1; D is uncertain. Germline V gene sequence: CDR1 SGHNT, CDR2 YYREEE (reference sequence). The CDR3 runs 15 residues. V was cut by 1 base and J by 3 bases, with 11 bases left in between. The chain's CDR3 is CASSLTAGNYNEQFF. CDR3 DNA: TGTGCCAGCAGCTTGACCGCAGGTAACTACAATGAGCAGTTCTTC.

This clone has more than one count but fewer than ten. The chain joins TRBV9 to TRBJ1-1; D gene ambiguous. Trimming removed 4 bases at V and 3 bases at J, with 10 bases between. Per germline, CDR1 SGDLS and CDR2 YYNGEE. This CDR3 is built from 13 residues. The CDR3 DNA reads TGTGCCAGCAGCCGGCGGAGGGACACTGAAGCTTTCTTT. Amino acid sequence: CASSRRRDTEAFF.

The genes are TRBV14 and TRBJ2-3; the match to TRBD1 covers 11 bases. The CDR3 extends over 16 amino acids. Germline V gene lookup returns CDR1 SGHDN and CDR2 FVKESK. Unmatched junction bases numbered 6, after V lost 4 bases and J lost 3 bases. The CDR3 DNA reads TGTGCCAGCAGCCCCCGGACAGGGGGCAGAACAGATACGCAGTATTTT. Protein: CASSPRTGGRTDTQYF.

This rearrangement joins TRBV28 to TRBJ2-7, with 8 positions matching TRBD1. Germline CDR1 MDHEN, CDR2 SYDVKM. This CDR3 has 15 residues. V was clipped by 7 bases and J by 2 bases; unmatched bases: 10. CDR3 sequence: CASTPLGTGPYEQYF. In DNA form, the CDR3 reads TGTGCCAGCACTCCCCTTGGGACAGGACCCTACGAGCAGTACTTC.

V and J are TRBV29-1 and TRBJ1-1, with 7 bases that match TRBD1. Per germline, CDR1 SQVTM and CDR2 ANQGSEA. CDR3 length: 13 residues. Trimming removed 1 base from V and 4 bases from J; junction bases left unmatched: 3. CDR3: CSVEAGGSTEAFF. CDR3 DNA sequence: TGCAGCGTTGAAGCAGGGGGAAGCACTGAAGCTTTCTTT.

The chain carries TRBV7-9 and TRBJ1-2, with 10 bases identical to TRBD1. The CDR3 totals 18 residues. V dropped 0 bases and J dropped 3; count of bases not matched to a gene: 10. The germline CDR1 and CDR2 sequences are SEHNR and FQNEAQ (reference sequence). CDR3 coding DNA: TGTGCCAGCAGCTTAGCCGGGACAGGGGCAGTTTTTTACTATGGCTACACCTTC. Translating gives CASSLAGTGAVFYYGYTF.

V gene TRBV7-9 combines with J gene TRBJ1-4; no reliable D call. Deletions cut 1 base from V and 4 bases from J, with 16 bases between. In germline, CDR1 is SEHNR, CDR2 FQNEAQ (reference sequence). The length of the CDR3 is 17 residues. The CDR3 DNA follows: TGTGCCAGCAGCTTAGGGGCACACCCGGGCCTTAATGAAAAACTGTTTTTT. It codes for CASSLGAHPGLNEKLFF.

The CDR3 protein is CASSLRERSSTDTQYF. CDR3 bases: TGTGCCAGCAGCTTAAGAGAGCGGTCTAGCACAGATACGCAGTATTTT. This rearrangement joins TRBV7-3 to TRBJ2-3; D possibly corresponds to TRBD2 (5 bases). CDR1 is SGHTA and CDR2 is FQGTGA in the germline V gene. V was clipped by 1 base and J by 0 bases, with 11 bases between them. This CDR3 spans 16 amino acids.

V is TRBV18 and J is TRBJ1-3; D remains ambiguous. Germline loops: CDR1 KGHSH, CDR2 LQKENI. The V and J ends lost 3 bases and 0 bases respectively, with 6 bases between them. There are 14 residues in the CDR3. In DNA, the CDR3 is TGTGCCAGCTCACCGGCAAGCTCTGGAAACACCATATATTTT. Protein sequence: CASSPASSGNTIYF.

This clone was counted a single time. The J gene is TRBJ1-2, the V gene TRBV5-1, with a tentative D call TRBD1 (5 bases). The germline V gene encodes CDR1 SGHRS and CDR2 YFSETQ. Trimming cost V 4 bases and J 2 bases, with 9 bases left between them. The CDR3 extends over 13 amino acids. CDR3 protein: CASSLGENYGYTF. In nucleotides, the CDR3 is TGCGCCAGCAGCCTGGGGGAAAACTATGGCTACACCTTC. The full variable domain, completed using reference TRBV5-1 and TRBJ1-2, is KAGVTQTPRYLIKTRGQQVTLSCSPISGHRSVSWYQQTPGQGLQFLFEYFSETQRNKGNFPGRFSGRQFSNSRSEMNVSTLELGDSALYLCASSLGENYGYTFGSGTRLTVV.

The chain recombines TRBV28 with TRBJ1-4; 7 nucleotides match TRBD1. With V trimmed by 4 bases and J by 6 bases, 8 bases remained unmatched. Germline V gives CDR1 MDHEN, CDR2 SYDVKM. CDR3 size: 15 residues. Here the CDR3 DNA reads TGTGCCAGCAGTTCTCCCAGGGGGGCAGATGAAAAACTGTTTTTT. Its translation: CASSSPRGADEKLFF.

This chain uses TRBV9 with TRBJ2-7, with D tentatively TRBD2 (5 bases). The length of the CDR3 is 12 residues. Germline V lookup: CDR1 SGDLS, CDR2 YYNGEE. Trimming cost V 5 bases and J 3 bases, with 9 bases left between them. CDR3 sequence (DNA): TGTGCCAGCAGTGGAGAGGGCTACGAGCAGTACTTC. Amino acid sequence: CASSGEGYEQYF.

J is TRBJ1-2 and V is TRBV19; no firm D call. V was trimmed by 5 bases and J by 2 bases, leaving 9 bases between them. This CDR3 region has 13 residues. The germline V gene has CDR1 LNHDA and CDR2 SQIVND (reference sequence). The CDR3 DNA sequence: TGTGCCAGTAGTGCTTTGGGAAACTATGGCTACACCTTC. It is translated as CASSALGNYGYTF.

The chain joins TRBV19 to TRBJ1-1; 10 nucleotides line up with TRBD1. The V gene end was trimmed by 5 bases and the J gene end by 8 bases; junction bases not matched to a gene: 8. The germline gives CDR1 LNHDA, CDR2 SQIVND (reference sequence). The CDR3 totals 14 residues. The CDR3 sequence: CASSQPRQGAEAFF. CDR3 sequence (DNA): TGTGCCAGTAGTCAGCCTCGACAGGGGGCGGAAGCTTTCTTT. Full variable domain (rest looked up from reference TRBV19 and TRBJ1-1): DGGITQSPKYLFRKEGQNVTLSCEQNLNHDAMYWYRQDPGQGLRLIYYSQIVNDFQKGDIAEGYSVSREKKESFPLTVTSAQKNPTAFYLCASSQPRQGAEAFFGQGTRLTVV.

This clone occurred once. The V and J genes are TRBV15 and TRBJ2-7; D is unclear. The CDR3 has 12 amino acids. Germline values: CDR1 LNHNV, CDR2 YYDKDF (reference sequence). V was cut by 5 bases and J by 2 bases, with 7 bases left in between. The CDR3 region is CATSRSTYEQYF. CDR3 nucleotides: TGTGCCACCAGCCGCTCGACCTACGAGCAGTACTTC. The full variable domain, rest sourced from reference TRBV15 and TRBJ2-7, is DAMVIQNPRYQVTQFGKPVTLSCSQTLNHNVMYWYQQKSSQAPKLLFHYYDKDFNNEADTPDNFQSRRPNTSFCFLDIRSPGLGDTAMYLCATSRSTYEQYFGPGTRLTVT.

The rearrangement uses TRBV25-1 and TRBJ2-2, with TRBD2 identical over 8 bases. Germline V lookup: CDR1 MGHDK, CDR2 SYGVNS. This CDR3 region has 14 residues. The V gene end was trimmed by 7 bases and the J gene end by 8 bases; junction bases not matched to a gene: 9. The CDR3 here is CASTMGLDSGELFF. The CDR3 nucleotides read TGTGCCAGCACTATGGGACTAGACAGTGGGGAGCTGTTTTTT.

The chain is built from TRBV11-3 and TRBJ1-3; 7 bases are a match to TRBD1. V trimming: 1 base; J trimming: 0 bases; junction bases outside the gene matches: 9. The CDR3 extends over 18 amino acids. The V gene's germline CDR1 is SGHNT and CDR2 YENEEA. The CDR3 sequence: CASSLVGRGASSGNTIYF. The DNA for the CDR3 is TGTGCCAGCAGCTTAGTCGGCAGGGGGGCAAGCTCTGGAAACACCATATATTTT.

This sequence joins TRBV7-2 and TRBJ2-2; D is ambiguous. Germline values: CDR1 SGHTA, CDR2 FQGNSA. Trimming shortened V by 2 bases and J by 0 bases, and 16 bases separated the two germline ends. This CDR3 is 18 amino acids long. The CDR3 DNA reads TGTGCCAGCAGCTTATTAGCTGGAACCCCCACGAACACCGGGGAGCTGTTTTTT. Translated, it gives CASSLLAGTPTNTGELFF.

The rearrangement links TRBV27 to TRBJ2-3; D may be TRBD2 (6 bases). The CDR3 is made up of 16 amino acids. The germline gives CDR1 MNHEY, CDR2 SMNVEV (reference sequence). V was trimmed by 6 bases and J by 0 bases, leaving 16 bases between them. As DNA, the CDR3 is TGTGCCAGCAGGGCGGGTAGCGGATCTAGCACAGATACGCAGTATTTT. Its translation is CASRAGSGSSTDTQYF.

This clone was observed once. The chain joins TRBV7-8 to TRBJ1-5; D is possibly TRBD1 (5 bases). Germline loops: CDR1 SGHVS, CDR2 FQNEAQ. CDR3 length equals 14 residues. Deletions cut 2 bases from V and 7 bases from J, with 12 bases between. DNA for the CDR3: TGTGCCAGCAGCTTAATAGGGGTTGGACAGCCCCAGCATTTT. This gives the protein CASSLIGVGQPQHF. The full variable domain, in which reference TRBV7-8 and TRBJ1-5 provide the parts outside the CDR3, is GAGVSQSPRYKVAKRGQDVALRCDPISGHVSLFWYQQALGQGPEFLTYFQNEAQLDKSGLPSDRFFAERPEGSVSTLKIQRTQQEDSAVYLCASSLIGVGQPQHFGDGTRLSIL.

This clone was observed a single time. The chain uses TRBV9 and TRBJ1-1, with a tentative D call TRBD1 (5 bases). The CDR3 spans 14 residues. CDR1 SGDLS and CDR2 YYNGEE come from the germline V gene. V was cut by 2 bases and J by 6 bases, with 14 bases left in between. The CDR3 DNA reads TGTGCCAGCAGCGTTCTAGGGGTTCGGGCTGAAGCTTTCTTT. This encodes CASSVLGVRAEAFF.

The chain carries TRBV28 and TRBJ1-5; the D is unclear. V gave up 6 bases and J gave up 1 base, with 16 bases separating them. The CDR3 sequence is 16 residues long. Germline V gene sequence: CDR1 MDHEN, CDR2 SYDVKM. The CDR3 protein is CASSPSGRSSNQPQHF. The DNA of the CDR3 is TGTGCCAGCAGCCCCTCCGGCAGGAGCAGCAATCAGCCCCAGCATTTT.

The chain employs TRBV6-5 and TRBJ2-7, with D perhaps matching TRBD1 or TRBD2 (6 bases each). The CDR3 extends over 11 amino acids. The germline gives CDR1 MNHEY, CDR2 SVGAGI. V was shortened by 5 bases and J by 7 bases, with 9 bases between the two germline ends. The CDR3 is CASSQGREQYF. The CDR3 nucleotides are TGTGCCAGCAGTCAGGGGAGGGAGCAGTACTTC.

V gene TRBV5-1 combines with J gene TRBJ1-2, with D hard to call. The CDR3 runs to 15 residues. Germline V lookup: CDR1 SGHRS, CDR2 YFSETQ. V lost 3 bases and J lost 4, with 16 bases in between. Written as DNA, the CDR3 is TGCGCCAGCAGCTCGGACGCCCAGGTGAGCTATGGCTACACCTTC. Its protein is CASSSDAQVSYGYTF. The full variable domain, rest sourced from reference TRBV5-1 and TRBJ1-2, is KAGVTQTPRYLIKTRGQQVTLSCSPISGHRSVSWYQQTPGQGLQFLFEYFSETQRNKGNFPGRFSGRQFSNSRSEMNVSTLELGDSALYLCASSSDAQVSYGYTFGSGTRLTVV.

V usage is TRBV19 and J usage is TRBJ1-5; no definite D call. Germline V gene data show CDR1 as LNHDA and CDR2 as SQIVND (reference sequence). V was trimmed by 4 bases and J by 8 bases, leaving 9 bases between them. The CDR3 totals 12 residues. For the CDR3, the DNA is TGTGCCAGTAGTAGGGAAGTAAAGCCCCAGCATTTT. Its protein is CASSREVKPQHF.